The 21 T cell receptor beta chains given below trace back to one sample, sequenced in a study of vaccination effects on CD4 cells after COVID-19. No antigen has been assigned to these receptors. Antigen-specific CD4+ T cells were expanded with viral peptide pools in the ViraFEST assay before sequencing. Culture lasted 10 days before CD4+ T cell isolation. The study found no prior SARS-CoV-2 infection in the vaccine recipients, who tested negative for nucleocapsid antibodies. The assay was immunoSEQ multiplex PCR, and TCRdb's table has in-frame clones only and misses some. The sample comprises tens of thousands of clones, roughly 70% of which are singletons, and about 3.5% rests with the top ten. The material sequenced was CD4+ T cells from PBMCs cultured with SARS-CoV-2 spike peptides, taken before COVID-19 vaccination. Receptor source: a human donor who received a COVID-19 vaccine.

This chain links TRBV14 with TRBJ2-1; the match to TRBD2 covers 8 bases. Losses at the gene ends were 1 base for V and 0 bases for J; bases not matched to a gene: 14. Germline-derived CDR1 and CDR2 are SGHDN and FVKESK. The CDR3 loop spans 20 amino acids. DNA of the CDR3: TGTGCCAGCAGCCAAGTGGGGGGCCGACTAGCGATAAGCTCCTACAATGAGCAGTTCTTC. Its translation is CASSQVGGRLAISSYNEQFF. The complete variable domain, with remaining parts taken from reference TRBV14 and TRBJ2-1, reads EAGVTQFPSHSVIEKGQTVTLRCDPISGHDNLYWYRRVMGKEIKFLLHFVKESKQDESGMPNNRFLAERTGGTYSTLKVQPAELEDSGVYFCASSQVGGRLAISSYNEQFFGPGTRLTVL.

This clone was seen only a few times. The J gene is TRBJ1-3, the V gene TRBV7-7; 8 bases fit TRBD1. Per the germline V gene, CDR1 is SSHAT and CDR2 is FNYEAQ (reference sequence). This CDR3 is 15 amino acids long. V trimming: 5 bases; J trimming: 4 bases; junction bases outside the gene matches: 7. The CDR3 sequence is CASSPTGVDGNTIYF. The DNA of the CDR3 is TGTGCCAGCAGCCCGACAGGGGTGGACGGAAACACCATATATTTT.

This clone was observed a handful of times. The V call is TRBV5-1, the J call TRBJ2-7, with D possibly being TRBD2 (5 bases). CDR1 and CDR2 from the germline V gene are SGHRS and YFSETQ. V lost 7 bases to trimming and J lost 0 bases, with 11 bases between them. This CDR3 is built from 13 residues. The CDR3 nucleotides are TGCGCCAGCGGGGAGCAGGCCTCCTACGAGCAGTACTTC. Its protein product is CASGEQASYEQYF.

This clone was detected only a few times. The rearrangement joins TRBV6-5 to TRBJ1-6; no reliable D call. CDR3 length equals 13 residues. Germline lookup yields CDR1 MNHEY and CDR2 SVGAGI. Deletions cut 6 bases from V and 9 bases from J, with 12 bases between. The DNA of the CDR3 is TGTGCCAGCAGCCGACTCGACGGTTCACCCCTCCACTTT. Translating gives CASSRLDGSPLHF.

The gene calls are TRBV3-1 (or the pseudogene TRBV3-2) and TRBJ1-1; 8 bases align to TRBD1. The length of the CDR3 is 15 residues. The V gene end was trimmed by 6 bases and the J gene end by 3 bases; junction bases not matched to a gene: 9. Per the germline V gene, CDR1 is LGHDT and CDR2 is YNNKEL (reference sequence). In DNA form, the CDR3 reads TGTGCCAGCAGACTTCAGGGGGCTAGGGACACTGAAGCTTTCTTT. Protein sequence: CASRLQGARDTEAFF.

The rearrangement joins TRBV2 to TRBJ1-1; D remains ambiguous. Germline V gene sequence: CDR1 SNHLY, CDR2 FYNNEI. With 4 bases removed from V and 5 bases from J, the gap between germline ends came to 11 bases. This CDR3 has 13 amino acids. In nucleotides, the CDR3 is TGTGCCAGCAGTGGGCCGCACGGGACTGAAGCTTTCTTT. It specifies CASSGPHGTEAFF.

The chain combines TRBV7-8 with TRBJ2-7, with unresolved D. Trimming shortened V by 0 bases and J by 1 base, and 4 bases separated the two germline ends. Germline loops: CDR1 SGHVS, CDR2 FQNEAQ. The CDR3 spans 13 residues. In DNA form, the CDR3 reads TGTGCCAGCAGCTTAGCGGTGTCCTACGAGCAGTACTTC. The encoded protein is CASSLAVSYEQYF. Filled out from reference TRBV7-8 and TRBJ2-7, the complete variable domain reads GAGVSQSPRYKVAKRGQDVALRCDPISGHVSLFWYQQALGQGPEFLTYFQNEAQLDKSGLPSDRFFAERPEGSVSTLKIQRTQQEDSAVYLCASSLAVSYEQYFGPGTRLTVT.

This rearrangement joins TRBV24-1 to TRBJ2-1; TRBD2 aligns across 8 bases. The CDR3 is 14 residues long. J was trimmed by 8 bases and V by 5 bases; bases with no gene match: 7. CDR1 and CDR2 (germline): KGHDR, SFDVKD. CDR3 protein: CATSASGSLDEQFF. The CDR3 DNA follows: TGTGCCACCAGTGCAAGCGGGAGTTTGGATGAGCAGTTCTTC.

CDR3 DNA sequence: TGTGCCAGCAGAACCGACTCGATGCTGGCTTTCTTT. It translates to CASRTDSMLAFF. The chain recombines TRBV6-5 with TRBJ1-1, with D unresolved. The CDR3 totals 12 residues. V was cut by 6 bases and J by 11 bases, with 16 bases left in between. Germline V gives CDR1 MNHEY, CDR2 SVGAGI.

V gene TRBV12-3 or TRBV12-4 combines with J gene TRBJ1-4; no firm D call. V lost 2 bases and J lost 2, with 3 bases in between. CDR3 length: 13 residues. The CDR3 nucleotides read TGTGCCAGCAGTTTATGGACTAATGAAAAACTGTTTTTT. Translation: CASSLWTNEKLFF.

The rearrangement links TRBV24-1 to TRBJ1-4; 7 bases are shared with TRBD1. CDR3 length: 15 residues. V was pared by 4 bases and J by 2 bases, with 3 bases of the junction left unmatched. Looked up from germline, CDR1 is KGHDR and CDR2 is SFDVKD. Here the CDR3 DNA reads TGTGCCACCAGTGAAACCAGGGGGACTAATGAAAAACTGTTTTTT. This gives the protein CATSETRGTNEKLFF.

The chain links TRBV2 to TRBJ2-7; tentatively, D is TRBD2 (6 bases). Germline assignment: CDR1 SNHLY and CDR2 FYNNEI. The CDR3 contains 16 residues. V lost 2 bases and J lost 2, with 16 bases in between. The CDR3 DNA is TGTGCCAGCAGTGAATTACTACTAGCTTTTACCTACGAGCAGTACTTC. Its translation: CASSELLLAFTYEQYF. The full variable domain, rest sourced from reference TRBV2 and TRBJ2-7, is EPEVTQTPSHQVTQMGQEVILRCVPISNHLYFYWYRQILGQKVEFLVSFYNNEISEKSEIFDDQFSVERPDGSNFTLKIRSTKLEDSAMYFCASSELLLAFTYEQYFGPGTRLTVT.

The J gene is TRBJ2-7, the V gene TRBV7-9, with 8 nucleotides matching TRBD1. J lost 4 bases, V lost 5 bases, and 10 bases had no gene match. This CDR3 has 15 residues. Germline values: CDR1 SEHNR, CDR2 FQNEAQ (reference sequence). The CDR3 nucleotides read TGTGCCAGCAGCCCCAGGGGGCCGAGACAATACGAGCAGTACTTC. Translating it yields CASSPRGPRQYEQYF.

CDR3 sequence reads: CASSLGWEGEGYEQYF. In nucleotides, the CDR3 is TGTGCCAGCAGCTTAGGTTGGGAAGGGGAAGGCTACGAGCAGTACTTC. This chain links TRBV11-3 with TRBJ2-7; D may be TRBD1 (5 bases). Germline V CDR1 and CDR2: SGHNT, YENEEA. This CDR3 spans 16 amino acids. V was cut by 1 base and J by 3 bases, with 16 bases left in between.

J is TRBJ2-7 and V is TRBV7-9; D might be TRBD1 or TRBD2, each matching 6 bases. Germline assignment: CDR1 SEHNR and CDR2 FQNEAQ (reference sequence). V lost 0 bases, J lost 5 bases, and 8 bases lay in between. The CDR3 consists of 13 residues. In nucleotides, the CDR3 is TGTGCCAGCAGCTTAGCCGGGGGCGACGAGCAGTACTTC. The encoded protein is CASSLAGGDEQYF. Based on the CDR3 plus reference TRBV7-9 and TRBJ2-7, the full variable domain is DTGVSQNPRHKITKRGQNVTFRCDPISEHNRLYWYRQTLGQGPEFLTYFQNEAQLEKSRLLSDRFSAERPKGSFSTLEIQRTEQGDSAMYLCASSLAGGDEQYFGPGTRLTVT.

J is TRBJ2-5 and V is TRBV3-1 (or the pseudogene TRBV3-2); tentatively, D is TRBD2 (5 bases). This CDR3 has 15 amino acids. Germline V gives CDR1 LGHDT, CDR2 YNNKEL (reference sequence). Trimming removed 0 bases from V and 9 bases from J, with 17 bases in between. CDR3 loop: CASSQDLTRVGSQYF. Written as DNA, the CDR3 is TGTGCCAGCAGCCAAGATCTTACTAGAGTTGGGTCCCAGTACTTC.

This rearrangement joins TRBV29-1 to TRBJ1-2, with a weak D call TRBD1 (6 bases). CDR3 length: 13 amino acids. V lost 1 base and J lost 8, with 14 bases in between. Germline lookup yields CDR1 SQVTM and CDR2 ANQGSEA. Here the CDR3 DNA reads TGCAGCGTTGAAGCCACCTTGGGGGGCGGCTACACCTTC. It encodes CSVEATLGGGYTF.

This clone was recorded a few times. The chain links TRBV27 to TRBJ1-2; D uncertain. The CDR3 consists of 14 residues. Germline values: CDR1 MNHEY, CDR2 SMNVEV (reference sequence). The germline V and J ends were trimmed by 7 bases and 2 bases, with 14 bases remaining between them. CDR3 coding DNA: TGTGCCAGCACAGGACTCGCGGGGAACTATGGCTACACCTTC. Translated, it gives CASTGLAGNYGYTF.

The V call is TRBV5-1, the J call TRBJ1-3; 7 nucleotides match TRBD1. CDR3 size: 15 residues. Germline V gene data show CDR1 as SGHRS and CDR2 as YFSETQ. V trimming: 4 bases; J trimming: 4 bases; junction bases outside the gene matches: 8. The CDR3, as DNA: TGCGCCAGCAGCGGTCAACAGGGGTGGGGAAACACCATATATTTT. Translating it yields CASSGQQGWGNTIYF.

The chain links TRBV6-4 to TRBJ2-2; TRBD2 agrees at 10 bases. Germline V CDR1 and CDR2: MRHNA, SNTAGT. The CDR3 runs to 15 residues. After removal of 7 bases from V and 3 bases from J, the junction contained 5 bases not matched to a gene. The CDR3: CASKTLAGDTGELFF. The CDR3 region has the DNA TGTGCCAGCAAGACGCTAGCGGGAGACACCGGGGAGCTGTTTTTT.

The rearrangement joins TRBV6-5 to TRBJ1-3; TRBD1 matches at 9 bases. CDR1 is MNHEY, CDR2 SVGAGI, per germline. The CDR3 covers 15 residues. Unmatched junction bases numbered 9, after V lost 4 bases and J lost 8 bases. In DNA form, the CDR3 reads TGTGCCAGCAGTTGGGACAGGGATTACGCGGACACCATATATTTT. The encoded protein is CASSWDRDYADTIYF.